This TCR beta chain appears in the sequencing data of a study of T cells in Graves' hyperthyroidism and ophthalmopathy. Concerning this clonotype itself: Its target is not known.

V dropped 1 base and J dropped 3 bases, with 19 bases sitting between them. The CDR3 is 18 amino acids. The germline V gene encodes CDR1 SGHAT and CDR2 FQNNGV. Amplification of TCR beta CDR3 regions was performed using RNA transcripts as template. First-round RT-PCR with HTBI primers amplified the TCR CDR3 region. TCRdb passed the multiplex PCR reads through MiXCR, listing each CDR3 protein once. This sample has 650,000 to 750,000 distinct CDR3 sequences, with 13% to 15% found just once. PBMCs were collected from a 10 ml volume of fresh peripheral blood. Study-wide results and caveats: Peripheral blood also featured most of the thyroid clonotypes expanded above 0.001. Model-based prediction identified ophthalmopathy a median about 6.8 months prior to its onset.

The chain combines TRBV11-2 with TRBJ2-4; possibly TRBD2 for D (5 bases). The sequenced sample was blood. The receptor was isolated from a woman younger than 30 with Graves' hyperthyroidism. CDR3 nucleotide sequence: TGTGCCAGCAGCTTAGGTCGAGTACTAGTGTATGACAAAAACATTCAGTACTTC. This codes for CASSLGRVLVYDKNIQYF.